This record covers a single T cell receptor (beta chain). The antigen it recognizes is unknown. Nothing much larger sits one base from this clone, and base qualities are not available. The CDR3 sequence holds 19 residues, the cysteine and phenylalanine included. The retained sequence is limited to the CDR3, 57 bases, with the frame set at the first base. Deletion took 2 bases off V and 0 bases off J, with a span of 20 bases between the germline ends. CDR1 PRHDT and CDR2 FYEKMQ were looked up in the germline V gene (reference sequence). The CDR3 regions of human TCRbeta chains were analyzed by immunosequencing. Regarding the original processing steps: TCRs in the repertoires were matched against a reference library of SARS-CoV-2-specific TCRs that had been generated with the MIRA antigen-specificity platform. Breadth meant the fraction of unique TCRs that were SARS-CoV-2-associated, whereas depth meant the fraction of total T cells that were SARS-CoV-2-associated. Each spike-specific TCR was assigned to its reactive spike region and to a CD4 or CD8 class using the MIRA data. Log10-transformed breadth and depth values were compared by one-way ANOVA with Sidak's multiple comparisons tests. TCRdb re-hosts the immuneACCESS table, in-frame sequences only. Its copies lack some clones; in the studies checked, an unresolved V gene accounts for under half of them, and the cause for the rest is not known. The DNA was the basis for D and trimming; V, J and clone size are from that table. The table for this sample lists tens of thousands of clones; around 88% of them were counted only once. The ten top clones hold approximately 7.3% of the sample.

This specimen's time point label, interpreted: baseline before first vaccination. Vaccinee samples came from UK trials COV001 and COV002, including a single-blind randomized controlled phase 2/3 trial of AZD1222 (ChAdOx1 nCoV-19) in healthy adults. Trial participant PBMC samples were collected at day 0 and day 28 after the second dose for TCRbeta chain sequencing. The data originate from a study of T cell responses to AZD1222 COVID-19 vaccine (dated by TCRdb to about 2021). Background on the whole study: AZD1222 recipients with second doses at about 4 weeks or about 12 weeks were pooled, because spike-specific TCR depth and breadth did not differ between schedules. TCR sequencing covered about 230 trial participants: 207 given two doses of AZD1222 and about 26 given two doses of MenACWY control vaccine. Enrollment into the trials was organized by age into subgroups of 18-55, 56-69 and 70-plus years, and those subgroups contained roughly 150, 30 and 60 TCR-sequenced participants, respectively. The full study reports these points: Spike-specific TCR breadth and depth rose significantly after two AZD1222 doses compared with day 0 and with MenACWY recipients. Because no day 14 peak-response samples were available, repertoires were characterized only after the peak T cell response. Conclusions about previously exposed vaccinees are limited because only 5 or 6 AZD1222 recipients were SARS-CoV-2 seropositive at baseline. The vaccine-associated CD4 TCRs covered the entire spike protein, and the dominant responses fell in regions 160-218 and 743-854. Nearly half of unique spike-specific TCRs reportedly recognized epitopes outside regions mutated in the B.1.351 and B.1.1.7 variants. In the small 56-69-year group, the increase in depth fell short of significance, most likely because of low power. Participants were mostly white British, with more females than males. The authors suggested clonal diversity may have been underestimated.

The specimen was peripheral blood, collected on day 0 of AZD1222 vaccination. Recombination connected TRBV13 to TRBJ1-3, with no confident D gene call. The receptor comes from an adult in good health. CDR3 reads: CASSLRQVKYGFSGNTIYF. The DNA sequence is TGTGCCAGCAGCTTAAGGCAGGTGAAGTATGGTTTCTCTGGAAACACCATATATTTT.